This TCR beta chain stems from a study of control samples from healthy donors and cancer patients. V dropped 4 bases and J dropped 4; count of bases not matched to a gene: 9. Germline V lookup: CDR1 SQVTM, CDR2 ANQGSEA. This CDR3 has 14 residues. Some clones are missing from TCRdb's copy, which holds only in-frame ones; the method was immunoSEQ multiplex PCR. The sample carries about 180,000 clones, approximately 94% recorded once. The receptor's source is a woman between 18 and 30 years old in good health. The sequencing sample was made of blood. The rearrangement joins TRBV29-1 to TRBJ1-1; 7 bases are shared with TRBD1. The CDR3 protein is CSVVKGARGTEAFF. The DNA of the CDR3 is TGCAGCGTTGTGAAGGGGGCGCGGGGCACTGAAGCTTTCTTT.